This T cell receptor (beta chain) was found in a study of beta chain features in type 1 diabetes. Sequenced material consisted of expressed TCRB transcripts (all of the isolated RNA was reverse transcribed). Clones were sequenced by immunoSEQ multiplex PCR, and TCRdb holds only the in-frame ones, with some missing. The sample records roughly 350,000 clones, 9.5% to 12% being singletons. This clone has more than one count but fewer than ten. V dropped 3 bases and J dropped 6; count of bases not matched to a gene: 5. Germline-derived CDR1 and CDR2 are LNHDA and SQIVND (reference sequence). The CDR3 sequence is 14 residues long.

The sequenced sample consisted of naive CD4+ T cells from blood. V usage is TRBV19 and J usage is TRBJ2-1; 7 bases agree with TRBD1. The TCR sequence derives from a woman in her twenties or thirties in good health. CDR3 DNA: TGTGCCAGTAGTATCTCGACAGGGCGCAATGAGCAGTTCTTC. This sequence encodes CASSISTGRNEQFF.